This T cell receptor (beta chain) was documented in a study of blood T cell repertoires in COVID-19. Study background: Samples taken during acute and convalescent COVID-19 were collected in the United States, Italy and Spain. PBMCs, B-cell-depleted T cells, or T cells were the source of the cDNA or gDNA that made up the material.

CDR3 length: 15 residues. Trimming pared 6 bases from V and 4 bases from J, leaving 16 bases between. CDR1 and CDR2 from the germline V gene are MNHNY and SVGAGI (reference sequence). As processed by the authors: The assay estimated nucleated cells by amplifying reference gene primers. Data came from immunoSEQ multiplex PCR; TCRdb stores just in-frame clones and leaves some out. The V and J calls and the clone size are those of that table, but D and trimming were determined from the DNA. The sample lists fewer than 85,000 clones, about 88% seen once, with about 9% in the top ten. The sequence was obtained from a human donor in a cohort sampled during active COVID-19. Sample: peripheral blood. The chain carries TRBV6-6 and TRBJ2-1; weak D call: TRBD1 (6 bases). This CDR3 is CASRNPGAIYNEQFF. The CDR3 region has the DNA TGTGCCAGCAGGAACCCAGGGGCTATTTACAATGAGCAGTTCTTC.